Listed below are T cell receptor beta chains from one sample, sequenced in a study of T cells in localized non-small cell lung cancer. Clones were read by immunoSEQ multiplex PCR, and TCRdb kept only the in-frame ones, dropping some. The data contain around 29,000 clones, around 82% of them singletons. Here the sequenced sample was peripheral blood, taken before any cancer treatment. The origin of the receptors is a male donor older than 55 with stage II squamous cell lung carcinoma. Both conserved end residues are part of each CDR3. A D gene is named only where the DNA matches it firmly. For some rows the clone size is stated as once, few or many, or as a class when expanded; others skip it.

v_gene: TRBV30
abundance: -
d_gene: TRBD1
j_gene: TRBJ2-7
len: 13
CDR3nt: TGTGCCTGGAGCAACAGGGGCCGCTACGAGCAGTACTTC
CDR3aa: CAWSNRGRYEQYF

v_gene: TRBV7-9
abundance: -
d_gene: TRBD1
j_gene: TRBJ2-5
len: 14
CDR3nt: TGTGCCAGCAGCCCTCGGACAGGGGGCCAAGAGCAGTACTTC
CDR3aa: CASSPRTGGQEQYF

v_gene: TRBV30
abundance: -
d_gene: -
j_gene: TRBJ2-7
len: 12
CDR3nt: TGTGCCTGGAGTGTAGGCGGGTACGAGCAGTACTTC
CDR3aa: CAWSVGGYEQYF

v_gene: TRBV27
abundance: -
d_gene: -
j_gene: TRBJ1-6
len: 12
CDR3nt: TGTGCCAGCAGCACGGACGATCGAGCCCTCCACTTT
CDR3aa: CASSTDDRALHF

v_gene: TRBV2
abundance: -
d_gene: -
j_gene: TRBJ2-6
len: 15
CDR3nt: TGTGCCAGCAGTATGATCGGGTCCGGGGCCAACGTCCTGACTTTC
CDR3aa: CASSMIGSGANVLTF

v_gene: TRBV9
abundance: -
d_gene: TRBD2
j_gene: TRBJ2-1
len: 16
CDR3nt: TGTGCCAGCAGCGTAGCTGGGGCTAGCGGGAGGACCGAGCAGTTCTTC
CDR3aa: CASSVAGASGRTEQFF

v_gene: TRBV5-5
abundance: -
d_gene: -
j_gene: TRBJ1-4
len: 15
CDR3nt: TGTGCCAGCAGCTCCGGACCTGAAGCTAATGAAAAACTGTTTTTT
CDR3aa: CASSSGPEANEKLFF

v_gene: TRBV19
abundance: few
d_gene: -
j_gene: TRBJ1-6
len: 14
CDR3nt: TGTGCCAGTAGTATGCTCGAGGGGAACTCACCCCTCCACTTT
CDR3aa: CASSMLEGNSPLHF

v_gene: TRBV5-1
abundance: -
d_gene: TRBD2
j_gene: TRBJ2-1
len: 15
CDR3nt: TGCGCCAGCAGCTGGAGCGGGGGGGCGTCCGATGAGCAGTTCTTC
CDR3aa: CASSWSGGASDEQFF

v_gene: TRBV2
abundance: -
d_gene: -
j_gene: TRBJ2-3
len: 12
CDR3nt: TGTGCCAGCGGGCCATTAACAGATACGCAGTATTTT
CDR3aa: CASGPLTDTQYF

v_gene: TRBV5-6
abundance: -
d_gene: TRBD2
j_gene: TRBJ2-1
len: 15
CDR3nt: TGTGCCAGCAGCCGGACGGGAGGCCACATTGGTGAGCAGTTCTTC
CDR3aa: CASSRTGGHIGEQFF

v_gene: TRBV29-1
abundance: -
d_gene: TRBD1
j_gene: TRBJ1-1
len: 16
CDR3nt: TGCAGCGTTGCTGCGACGGGGGACCCCAGGGGGGGTGAAGCTTTCTTT
CDR3aa: CSVAATGDPRGGEAFF

v_gene: TRBV6-4
abundance: -
d_gene: -
j_gene: TRBJ2-1
len: 16
CDR3nt: TGTGCCAGCAGGAGGAACTGGGGGGGCCCGGACAATGAGCAGTTCTTC
CDR3aa: CASRRNWGGPDNEQFF

v_gene: TRBV2
abundance: -
d_gene: TRBD1
j_gene: TRBJ2-1
len: 18
CDR3nt: TGTGCCAGCAGTGAAACCCTCTTTACCGGGACAGGGGGCAATGAGCAGTTCTTC
CDR3aa: CASSETLFTGTGGNEQFF

v_gene: TRBV7-9
abundance: -
d_gene: -
j_gene: TRBJ2-1
len: 13
CDR3nt: TGTGCCAGCAGCTTAGCGCAGAGGACTACGCAGTTCTTC
CDR3aa: CASSLAQRTTQFF

v_gene: TRBV11-2
abundance: -
d_gene: -
j_gene: TRBJ1-1
len: 15
CDR3nt: TGTGCCAGCAGCATACTAGGGGGGCCGAACACTGAAGCTTTCTTT
CDR3aa: CASSILGGPNTEAFF

v_gene: TRBV7-9
abundance: -
d_gene: -
j_gene: TRBJ2-5
len: 11
CDR3nt: TGTGCCAGCAGCTTAAAAGAGACCCAGTACTTC
CDR3aa: CASSLKETQYF

v_gene: TRBV7-9
abundance: -
d_gene: TRBD1
j_gene: TRBJ1-2
len: 13
CDR3nt: TGTGCCAGCAGCCCCCGACAGGGTGATGGCTACACCTTC
CDR3aa: CASSPRQGDGYTF

v_gene: TRBV5-1
abundance: -
d_gene: TRBD2
j_gene: TRBJ2-1
len: 18
CDR3nt: TGCGCCAGCAGCTTGGGTCTAGCGGGGGGAGTCCTACAAAATGAGCAGTTCTTC
CDR3aa: CASSLGLAGGVLQNEQFF

v_gene: TRBV29-1
abundance: -
d_gene: -
j_gene: TRBJ1-1
len: 13
CDR3nt: TGCAGCGTTGAAAGGGATCCGGACACTGAAGCTTTCTTT
CDR3aa: CSVERDPDTEAFF

v_gene: TRBV30
abundance: -
d_gene: TRBD2
j_gene: TRBJ2-7
len: 14
CDR3nt: TGTGCCTGGGGAAGACTAGCGGGGTTCTACGAGCAGTACTTC
CDR3aa: CAWGRLAGFYEQYF

v_gene: TRBV27
abundance: few
d_gene: -
j_gene: TRBJ2-1
len: 14
CDR3nt: TGTGCCAGCAGTTTTGGCTACTCCTACAATGAGCAGTTCTTC
CDR3aa: CASSFGYSYNEQFF

v_gene: TRBV7-2
abundance: once
d_gene: TRBD2
j_gene: TRBJ2-5
len: 16
CDR3nt: TGTGCCAGCAGCGCCCAACTAGCGGGGGGACAAGAGACCCAGTACTTC
CDR3aa: CASSAQLAGGQETQYF

v_gene: TRBV6-1
abundance: -
d_gene: TRBD2
j_gene: TRBJ2-7
len: 15
CDR3nt: TGTGCCAGCAGTATAACTAGCGGGCGTACCTACGAGCAGTACTTC
CDR3aa: CASSITSGRTYEQYF

v_gene: TRBV11-3
abundance: -
d_gene: -
j_gene: TRBJ2-7
len: 15
CDR3nt: TGTGCCAGCAGCTCCGCCCCCGGACTGATCTACGAGCAGTACTTC
CDR3aa: CASSSAPGLIYEQYF

v_gene: TRBV6-5
abundance: -
d_gene: TRBD2
j_gene: TRBJ2-5
len: 15
CDR3nt: TGTGCTAGCAGTAGCGGGGGGATGGACCAAGAGACCCAGTACTTC
CDR3aa: CASSSGGMDQETQYF

v_gene: TRBV30
abundance: -
d_gene: -
j_gene: TRBJ2-2
len: 12
CDR3nt: TGTGCCTGGGGGCGCGGAACCGGGGAGCTGTTTTTT
CDR3aa: CAWGRGTGELFF

v_gene: TRBV2
abundance: -
d_gene: TRBD1
j_gene: TRBJ2-6
len: 18
CDR3nt: TGTGCCAGCAGTTTACAGGGGGCTTCAAGGTCTGGGGCCAACGTCCTGACTTTC
CDR3aa: CASSLQGASRSGANVLTF

v_gene: TRBV10-3
abundance: -
d_gene: -
j_gene: TRBJ1-5
len: 11
CDR3nt: TGTGCCACTGGACGAGGGCAGCCCCAGCATTTT
CDR3aa: CATGRGQPQHF

v_gene: TRBV20-1
abundance: -
d_gene: -
j_gene: TRBJ2-7
len: 10
CDR3nt: TGCAGTGCCGCGAATAACGAGCAGTACTTC
CDR3aa: CSAANNEQYF

v_gene: TRBV19
abundance: -
d_gene: TRBD1
j_gene: TRBJ1-2
len: 17
CDR3nt: TGTGCCAGTAGTATAGATGGGGACAGGGCGACTAACTATGGCTACACCTTC
CDR3aa: CASSIDGDRATNYGYTF

v_gene: TRBV30
abundance: -
d_gene: -
j_gene: TRBJ1-2
len: 12
CDR3nt: TGTGCCTGGAGTGTATCTGGGCGCGGCTACACCTTC
CDR3aa: CAWSVSGRGYTF

v_gene: TRBV7-9
abundance: -
d_gene: TRBD1
j_gene: TRBJ1-5
len: 12
CDR3nt: TGTGCCAGCAGCTATGACGACAGGGGGCAGCATTTT
CDR3aa: CASSYDDRGQHF

v_gene: TRBV10-3
abundance: -
d_gene: -
j_gene: TRBJ1-2
len: 14
CDR3nt: TGTGCCATCAGTGTTGGGACCTCTAACTATGGCTACACCTTC
CDR3aa: CAISVGTSNYGYTF

v_gene: TRBV19
abundance: -
d_gene: -
j_gene: TRBJ2-1
len: 12
CDR3nt: TGTGCCAGTAGTCACAGGGATAATGAGCAGTTCTTC
CDR3aa: CASSHRDNEQFF

v_gene: TRBV4-2
abundance: few
d_gene: TRBD1
j_gene: TRBJ1-4
len: 17
CDR3nt: TGTGCCAGCAGCCATTTACAGGGGGGGATTACTAATGAAAAACTGTTTTTT
CDR3aa: CASSHLQGGITNEKLFF

v_gene: TRBV5-6
abundance: -
d_gene: TRBD1
j_gene: TRBJ1-6
len: 15
CDR3nt: TGTGCCAGCAGCCAATGGGACAGGGCGAATTCACCCCTCCACTTT
CDR3aa: CASSQWDRANSPLHF

v_gene: TRBV7-9
abundance: -
d_gene: TRBD2
j_gene: TRBJ2-2
len: 19
CDR3nt: TGTGCCAGCAGCCCTCCCAATGGTCTAGCGGACATAAACACCGGGGAGCTGTTTTTT
CDR3aa: CASSPPNGLADINTGELFF

v_gene: TRBV6-5
abundance: -
d_gene: TRBD1
j_gene: TRBJ1-2
len: 14
CDR3nt: TGTGCCAGCAGATCGGACAGGGGAGGCTATGGCTACACCTTC
CDR3aa: CASRSDRGGYGYTF